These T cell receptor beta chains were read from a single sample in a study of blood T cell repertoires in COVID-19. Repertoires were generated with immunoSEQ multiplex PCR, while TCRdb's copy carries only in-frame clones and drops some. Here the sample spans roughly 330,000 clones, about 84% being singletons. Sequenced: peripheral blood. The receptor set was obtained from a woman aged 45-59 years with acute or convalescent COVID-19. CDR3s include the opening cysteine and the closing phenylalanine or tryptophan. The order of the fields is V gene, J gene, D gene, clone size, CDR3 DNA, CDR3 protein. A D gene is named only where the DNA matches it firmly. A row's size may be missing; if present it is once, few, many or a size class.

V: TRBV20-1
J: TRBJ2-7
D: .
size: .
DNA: TGCAGTGCGGAGGGACCCGAGCAGTACTTC
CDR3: CSAEGPEQYF

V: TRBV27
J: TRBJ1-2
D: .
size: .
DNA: TGTGCCAGCAGTCGGAGCCCGTTCTATGGCTACACCTTC
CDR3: CASSRSPFYGYTF

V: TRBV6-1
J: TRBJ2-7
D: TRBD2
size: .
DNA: TGTGCCAGCAGTGTTGGGACTAGCGGGTGGGCCCCCTACGAGCAGTACTTC
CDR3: CASSVGTSGWAPYEQYF

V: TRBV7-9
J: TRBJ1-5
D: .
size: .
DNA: TGTGCCAGCAGCTTAGACACAGGGTTGAGCAATCAGCCCCAGCATTTT
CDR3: CASSLDTGLSNQPQHF

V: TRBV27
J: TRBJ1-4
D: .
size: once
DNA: TGTGCCAGCAGTTTCGGAGGAACTAATGAAAAACTGTTTTTT
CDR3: CASSFGGTNEKLFF

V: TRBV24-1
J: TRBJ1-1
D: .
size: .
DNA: TGTGCCACCAGTGAGTACAAGAACACTGAAGCTTTCTTT
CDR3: CATSEYKNTEAFF

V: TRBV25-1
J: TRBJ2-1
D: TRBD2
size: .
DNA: TGTGCCAGCAGGACTAGCGGGGGGAGCTCCTACAATGAGCAGTTCTTC
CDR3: CASRTSGGSSYNEQFF

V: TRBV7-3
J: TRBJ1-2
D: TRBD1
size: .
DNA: TGTGCCAGCAGCCCACCGACAGGGTCTGTGCATGGCTACACCTTC
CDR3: CASSPPTGSVHGYTF

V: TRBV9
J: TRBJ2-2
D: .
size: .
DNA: TGTGCCAGCAGCCCACCCCCAGGGGTTTGGGGGGAGCTGTTTTTT
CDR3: CASSPPPGVWGELFF

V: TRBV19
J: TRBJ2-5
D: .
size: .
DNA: TGTGCCAGTACCGCGGTCCTACGAGAGACCCAGTACTTC
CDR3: CASTAVLRETQYF

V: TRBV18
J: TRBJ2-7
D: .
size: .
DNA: TGTGCCAGCTCACTGCACCGCGGGGACGGGATGAGCTCCTACGAGCAGTACTTC
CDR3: CASSLHRGDGMSSYEQYF

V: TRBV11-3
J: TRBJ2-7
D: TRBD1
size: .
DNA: TGTGCCAGCAGCCCCCCCGGACAGGCCTACGAGCAGTACTTC
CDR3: CASSPPGQAYEQYF

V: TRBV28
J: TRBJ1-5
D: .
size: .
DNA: TGTGCCAGCAGTTTAGGTCAGGTCAATCGGCCCCAGCATTTT
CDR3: CASSLGQVNRPQHF

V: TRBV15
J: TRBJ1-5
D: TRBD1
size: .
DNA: TGTGCCACCAGCAGAGGACAGGGAGGATTTCAGCCCCAGCATTTT
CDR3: CATSRGQGGFQPQHF

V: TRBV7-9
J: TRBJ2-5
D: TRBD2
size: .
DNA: TGTGCCAGCAGTCACTCGGGAGGGGAGACCCAGTACTTC
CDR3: CASSHSGGETQYF

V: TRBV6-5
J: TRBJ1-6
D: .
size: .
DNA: TGTGCCAGCCGATCTATTTCACCCCTCCACTTT
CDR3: CASRSISPLHF

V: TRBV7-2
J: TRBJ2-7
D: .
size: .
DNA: TGTGCCAGCAGCTTAGACGGGTTAGGGGCCTACGAGCAGTACTTC
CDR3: CASSLDGLGAYEQYF

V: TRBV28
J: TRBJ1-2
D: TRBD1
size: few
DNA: TGTGCCAGCTCATCCAGGGGCAGGGGGGTTGGCTACACCTTC
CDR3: CASSSRGRGVGYTF

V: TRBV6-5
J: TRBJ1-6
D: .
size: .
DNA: TGTGCCAGCAGACGACAGAATTCACCCCTCCACTTT
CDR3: CASRRQNSPLHF

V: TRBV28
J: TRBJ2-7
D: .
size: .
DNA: TGTGCCAGCAGTTCCCCGACAGGTCTTTTGGGCGAGCAGTACTTC
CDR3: CASSSPTGLLGEQYF

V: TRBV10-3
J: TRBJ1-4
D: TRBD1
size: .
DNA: TGTGCCTCGAAGGACAGGGGACTTAATGAAAAACTGTTTTTT
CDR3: CASKDRGLNEKLFF

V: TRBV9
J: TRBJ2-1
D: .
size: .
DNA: TGTGCCAGCAGCGTAGCGGCGTTAGCGGCCTCTCCCTACAATGAGCAGTTCTTC
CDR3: CASSVAALAASPYNEQFF

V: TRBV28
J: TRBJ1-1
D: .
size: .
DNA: TGTGCCAGCAGTTTATTAGCAGGGGCAATGAACACTGAAGCTTTCTTT
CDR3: CASSLLAGAMNTEAFF

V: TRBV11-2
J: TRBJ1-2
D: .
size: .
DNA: TGTGCCAGCAGCTCACGACAGCTGAAAGGCTACACCTTC
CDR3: CASSSRQLKGYTF

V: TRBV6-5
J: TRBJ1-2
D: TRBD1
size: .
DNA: TGTGCCAGTCACAGGGGCCTCCACTATGGCTACACCTTC
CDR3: CASHRGLHYGYTF

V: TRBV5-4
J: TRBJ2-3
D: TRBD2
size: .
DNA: TGTGCCAGCAGCTCTCGGACTAGCGGGAGGTATACAGATACGCAGTATTTT
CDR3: CASSSRTSGRYTDTQYF

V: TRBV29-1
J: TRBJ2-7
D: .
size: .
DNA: TGCAGCGTTGGAGCCCTCAATGTGGATGGAGATGAGCAGTACTTC
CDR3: CSVGALNVDGDEQYF

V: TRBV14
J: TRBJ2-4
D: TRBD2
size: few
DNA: TGTGCCAGCAGCCAAGCTTTTGGACTAGCGGGAGGTGCCAAAAACATTCAGTACTTC
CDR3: CASSQAFGLAGGAKNIQYF

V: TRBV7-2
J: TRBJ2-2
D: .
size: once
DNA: TGTGCCAGCAGCACCTACAGGGTTTCCACCGGGGAGCTGTTTTTT
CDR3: CASSTYRVSTGELFF

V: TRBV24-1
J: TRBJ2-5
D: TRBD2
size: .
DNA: TGTGCCACCAGTGATTCTAGAGCGGGAGGATCAGAGACCCAGTACTTC
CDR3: CATSDSRAGGSETQYF

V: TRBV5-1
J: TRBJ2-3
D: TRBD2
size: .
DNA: TGCGCCAGCAGCTTGGAGACTAGCGGCCTCGGTACGCAGTATTTT
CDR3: CASSLETSGLGTQYF

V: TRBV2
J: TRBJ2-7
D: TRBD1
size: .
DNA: TGTGCCAGCAGGACCGCGGGACAGGGGACCAAGCAGTACTTC
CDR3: CASRTAGQGTKQYF

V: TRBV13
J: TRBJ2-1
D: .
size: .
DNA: TGTGCCAGCAGCTTAGTGGGGCTCCACCATTACTCCTACAATGAGCAGTTCTTC
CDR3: CASSLVGLHHYSYNEQFF

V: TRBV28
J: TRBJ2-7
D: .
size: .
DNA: TGTGCCAGCAGTTTATCCAGGCCCCCCTACGAGCAGTACTTC
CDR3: CASSLSRPPYEQYF

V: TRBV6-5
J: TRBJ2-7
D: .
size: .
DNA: TGTGCCAGCAGTTATGCGGGACGGGAGCAGTACTTC
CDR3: CASSYAGREQYF